What follows are 30 T cell receptor beta chains derived from one specimen sequenced in a study of cytomegalovirus exposure and HLA in healthy donors (dated by TCRdb to 2016 to 2017). Library preparation employed the immunoSEQ multiplex PCR assay. For the multiplex PCR, a mixture combining 60 forward primers for TCR Vbeta segments and 13 reverse primers for TCR Jbeta segments was used. What TCRdb holds here is the immuneACCESS table cut down to in-frame rearrangements. Part of the clones is not present; checked against another copy, under half of the missing clones reflect an unresolved V gene, and the others are unexplained. The sample's records list around 100,000 clones. The ten largest make up 0.59% of the sample. Sequencing used PBMCs. These receptors originate from a man between 45 and 60 years old in good health and CMV-seronegative.

The V call is TRBV13, the J call TRBJ2-2; TRBD1 is a possible D gene (6 bases). CDR1 PRHDT and CDR2 FYEKMQ come from the germline V gene (reference sequence). Trimming took off 5 bases at V and 0 bases at J, with 13 bases between the two ends. The CDR3 extends over 16 amino acids. The CDR3 nucleotides are TGTGCCAGCAGCAGAAGGACAGCGGCGAACACCGGGGAGCTGTTTTTT. Protein sequence: CASSRRTAANTGELFF. Combining the CDR3 with reference TRBV13 and TRBJ2-2 gives the whole variable domain AAGVIQSPRHLIKEKRETATLKCYPIPRHDTVYWYQQGPGQDPQFLISFYEKMQSDKGSIPDRFSAQQFSDYHSELNMSSLELGDSALYFCASSRRTAANTGELFFGEGSRLTVL.

The chain combines TRBV29-1 with TRBJ2-5; tentative D call: TRBD2 (5 bases). Germline loops: CDR1 SQVTM, CDR2 ANQGSEA. V was clipped by 8 bases and J by 2 bases, with 18 bases between them. This CDR3 is 14 amino acids long. This chain's CDR3 is CSTLTVGVQETQYF. In DNA, the CDR3 is TGCAGCACTTTAACGGTCGGGGTTCAAGAGACCCAGTACTTC.

This chain joins TRBV7-2 and TRBJ2-1; no firm D call. Germline V gene sequence: CDR1 SGHTA, CDR2 FQGNSA. The CDR3 is made up of 13 amino acids. The V end was cut by 1 base, the J end by 3 bases, with 4 bases between. CDR3 in DNA: TGTGCCAGCAGCTTAGTTAACTACAATGAGCAGTTCTTC. It specifies CASSLVNYNEQFF.

The chain joins TRBV30 to TRBJ2-7, with D unresolved. The CDR3 covers 11 residues. Germline loops: CDR1 GTSNPN, CDR2 SVGIG (reference sequence). Trimming shortened V by 3 bases and J by 3 bases, and 6 bases separated the two germline ends. CDR3 loop: CAWSRGYEQYF. The CDR3 DNA is TGTGCCTGGAGCCGCGGCTACGAGCAGTACTTC. The full variable domain, completed using reference TRBV30 and TRBJ2-7, is SQTIHQWPATLVQPVGSPLSLECTVEGTSNPNLYWYRQAAGRGLQLLFYSVGIGQISSEVPQNLSASRPQDRQFILSSKKLLLSDSGFYLCAWSRGYEQYFGPGTRLTVT.

The chain joins TRBV5-5 to TRBJ1-4; TRBD1 is a possible D gene (5 bases). Germline-derived CDR1 and CDR2 are SGHKS and YYEKEE (reference sequence). The CDR3 consists of 17 residues. V lost 4 bases to trimming and J lost 0 bases, with 16 bases between them. The CDR3 nucleotides read TGTGCCAGCAGCAATATCAGGGCGGCGTCAACTAATGAAAAACTGTTTTTT. Translation gives CASSNIRAASTNEKLFF.

The CDR3 is CASSLGTSGRVGETQYF. The CDR3 DNA sequence: TGTGCCAGCAGCTTAGGGACTAGCGGGAGGGTGGGGGAGACCCAGTACTTC. This chain joins TRBV7-2 and TRBJ2-5; the match to TRBD2 covers 15 bases. The CDR3 consists of 17 residues. Germline values: CDR1 SGHTA, CDR2 FQGNSA. J gave up 5 bases and V 1 base, and 5 bases lay outside the gene matches.

The chain employs TRBV5-1 and TRBJ1-2; TRBD1 is a possible D gene (6 bases). The V and J ends lost 4 bases and 3 bases respectively, with 13 bases between them. This CDR3 spans 14 amino acids. Germline lookup yields CDR1 SGHRS and CDR2 YFSETQ. The CDR3, as DNA: TGCGCCAGCAGCATTTCGACAGGCGACTATGGCTACACCTTC. This sequence encodes CASSISTGDYGYTF.

The chain carries TRBV6-5 and TRBJ2-7; 9 bases map to TRBD2. The CDR3 has 14 amino acids. CDR1 is MNHEY and CDR2 is SVGAGI in the germline V gene. J was trimmed by 3 bases and V by 6 bases; bases with no gene match: 6. The CDR3 here is CASRSAGGNYEQYF. CDR3 DNA: TGTGCCAGCAGAAGCGCGGGGGGGAACTACGAGCAGTACTTC.

The chain is built from TRBV5-4 and TRBJ2-7; D might be TRBD1 (6 bases). CDR3 size: 14 residues. The V gene's germline CDR1 is SGHNT and CDR2 YYREEE (reference sequence). The ends were cut back, 0 bases at V and 2 bases at J, with 9 bases in the middle. The CDR3 is CASSLGQATYEQYF. Here the CDR3 DNA reads TGTGCCAGCAGCTTGGGACAGGCCACCTACGAGCAGTACTTC.

The CDR3 region is CASSLAGGTDTQYF. CDR3 nucleotides: TGTGCCAGCAGCTTAGCGGGGGGCACAGATACGCAGTATTTT. The J gene is TRBJ2-3, the V gene TRBV5-8; 8 nucleotides line up with TRBD2. CDR1 is SGHTS and CDR2 is YDEGEE in the germline V gene. The junction had 0 bases not matched to a gene; V was cut back by 2 bases and J by 1 base. This CDR3 region has 14 residues. The variable domain in full, completed from reference TRBV5-8 and TRBJ2-3, reads EAGVTQSPTHLIKTRGQQATLRCSPISGHTSVYWYQQALGLGLQFLLWYDEGEERNRGNFPPRFSGRQFPNYSSELNVNALELEDSALYLCASSLAGGTDTQYFGPGTRLTVL.

V gene TRBV18 combines with J gene TRBJ1-1; D uncertain. Germline-derived CDR1 and CDR2 are KGHSH and LQKENI. The CDR3 runs to 13 residues. Trimming pared 5 bases from V and 1 base from J, leaving 8 bases between. CDR3 bases: TGTGCCAGCTCATCCCAGGCGAACACTGAAGCTTTCTTT. The encoded protein is CASSSQANTEAFF. Together with reference TRBV18 and TRBJ1-1, the CDR3 gives the full variable domain: NAGVMQNPRHLVRRRGQEARLRCSPMKGHSHVYWYRQLPEEGLKFMVYLQKENIIDESGMPKERFSAEFPKEGPSILRIQQVVRGDSAAYFCASSSQANTEAFFGQGTRLTVV.

V and J are TRBV5-4 and TRBJ2-5; TRBD1 matches at 11 bases. CDR1 and CDR2 from the germline V gene are SGHNT and YYREEE (reference sequence). With V trimmed by 4 bases and J by 2 bases, 10 bases remained unmatched. The CDR3 is 17 amino acids. CDR3 coding DNA: TGTGCCAGCAGCCCACGGGACAGGGGGGTAGGGCAAGAGACCCAGTACTTC. Protein: CASSPRDRGVGQETQYF. Full variable domain (outside the CDR3, taken from reference TRBV5-4 and TRBJ2-5): ETGVTQSPTHLIKTRGQQVTLRCSSQSGHNTVSWYQQALGQGPQFIFQYYREEENGRGNFPPRFSGLQFPNYSSELNVNALELDDSALYLCASSPRDRGVGQETQYFGPGTRLLVL.

The chain combines TRBV2 with TRBJ2-7; 7 bases align to TRBD2. Germline trimming cut 6 bases from V and 2 bases from J; bases unmatched to any gene: 4. This CDR3 is built from 13 residues. Germline lookup yields CDR1 SNHLY and CDR2 FYNNEI. CDR3 nucleotide sequence: TGTGCCAGCAGGGCTAGCGGCGCCTACGAGCAGTACTTC. Its protein is CASRASGAYEQYF.

The V call is TRBV11-3, the J call TRBJ1-1, with unresolved D. Trimming took off 5 bases at V and 5 bases at J, with 18 bases between the two ends. The CDR3 is 15 residues long. Per the germline V gene, CDR1 is SGHNT and CDR2 is YENEEA. CDR3 residues: CASSRHPTEGTEAFF. DNA of the CDR3: TGTGCCAGCAGCCGTCATCCGACTGAGGGAACTGAAGCTTTCTTT. The full variable domain, rest sourced from reference TRBV11-3 and TRBJ1-1, is EAGVVQSPRYKIIEKKQPVAFWCNPISGHNTLYWYLQNLGQGPELLIRYENEEAVDDSQLPKDRFSAERLKGVDSTLKIQPAELGDSAVYLCASSRHPTEGTEAFFGQGTRLTVV.

J is TRBJ2-1 and V is TRBV5-1; tentatively, D is TRBD2 (5 bases). Germline-derived CDR1 and CDR2 are SGHRS and YFSETQ. There are 13 residues in the CDR3. Trimming shortened V by 1 base and J by 6 bases, and 8 bases separated the two germline ends. This chain's CDR3 is CASSLSGFNEQFF. The CDR3 region has the DNA TGCGCCAGCAGCTTGAGCGGCTTCAATGAGCAGTTCTTC.

J is TRBJ1-1 and V is TRBV2; TRBD1 aligns across 9 bases. V lost 5 bases to trimming and J lost 5 bases; unmatched junction nucleotides: 9. The CDR3 consists of 15 residues. Germline loops: CDR1 SNHLY, CDR2 FYNNEI. This CDR3 reads CASSRPDRGWTEAFF. The CDR3 nucleotides read TGTGCCAGCAGTCGCCCGGACAGGGGTTGGACTGAAGCTTTCTTT.

The chain combines TRBV29-1 with TRBJ2-1; 13 positions match TRBD2. This CDR3 is built from 15 residues. Trimming took 3 bases from V and 4 from J; bases not matched to a gene: 3. The germline gives CDR1 SQVTM, CDR2 ANQGSEA. Here the CDR3 reads CSVDRLAGGYNEQFF. CDR3 DNA sequence: TGCAGCGTTGATAGACTAGCGGGAGGTTACAATGAGCAGTTCTTC.

The CDR3 sequence: CATSRDETGYETQYF. The DNA of the CDR3 is TGTGCCACCAGCAGAGATGAGACAGGGTACGAGACCCAGTACTTC. This chain links TRBV15 with TRBJ2-5; 7 nucleotides line up with TRBD1. This CDR3 contains 15 residues. Germline V gene lookup returns CDR1 LNHNV and CDR2 YYDKDF (reference sequence). Trimming removed 0 bases from V and 5 bases from J; junction bases left unmatched: 6.

Remarks on this clone: Other DNA sequences from this sample encode an identical CDR3 as well. The chain recombines TRBV19 with TRBJ2-7; possibly TRBD2 for D (6 bases). CDR1 is LNHDA, CDR2 SQIVND, per germline (reference sequence). V lost 3 bases and J 1 base, leaving 10 bases between the germline ends. This CDR3 has 14 amino acids. The DNA for the CDR3 is TGTGCCAGTAGTATTGGTGGGGGGTCCTACGAGCAGTACTTC. Its protein product is CASSIGGGSYEQYF.

The genes are TRBV5-4 and TRBJ2-6; TRBD1 might be the D (5 bases). V lost 5 bases and J 0 bases, leaving 9 bases between the germline ends. This CDR3 has 15 amino acids. Germline loops: CDR1 SGHNT, CDR2 YYREEE (reference sequence). The CDR3 DNA sequence: TGTGCCAGCAGTTTAGACAGCTCTGGGGCCAACGTCCTGACTTTC. It yields the protein CASSLDSSGANVLTF.

The chain joins TRBV5-4 to TRBJ1-1; weak D call: TRBD1 (5 bases). Per germline, CDR1 SGHNT and CDR2 YYREEE (reference sequence). V lost 6 bases and J lost 3, with 18 bases in between. The CDR3 loop spans 15 amino acids. DNA of the CDR3: TGTGCCAGCACCTTAACCAGGGCAGGGCACACTGAAGCTTTCTTT. Translating gives CASTLTRAGHTEAFF.

The chain couples TRBV5-1 to TRBJ1-1, with 8 bases matching TRBD1. This CDR3 has 13 residues. Germline V gene data show CDR1 as SGHRS and CDR2 as YFSETQ. V was clipped by 7 bases and J by 3 bases; unmatched bases: 5. CDR3 residues: CASEGQGDTEAFF. The CDR3 coding sequence is TGCGCCAGCGAAGGACAGGGAGACACTGAAGCTTTCTTT.

The V call is TRBV2, the J call TRBJ1-3, with 10 bases identical to TRBD1. Germline loops: CDR1 SNHLY, CDR2 FYNNEI. The length of the CDR3 is 18 residues. The trim removed 4 bases at V and 2 bases at J, leaving 11 bases unmatched. CDR3 in DNA: TGTGCCAGCAGTGTCAGGGACAGGGGATGGTATGCTGGAAACACCATATATTTT. The encoded protein is CASSVRDRGWYAGNTIYF.

V gene TRBV5-1 combines with J gene TRBJ2-1, with TRBD1 matching 9 bases. This CDR3 comprises 13 residues. The trim removed 9 bases at V and 5 bases at J, leaving 6 bases unmatched. CDR1 is SGHRS, CDR2 YFSETQ, per germline. Here the CDR3 reads CATRTGDNNEQFF. The DNA for the CDR3 is TGCGCCACCAGGACAGGGGATAACAATGAGCAGTTCTTC.

This chain uses TRBV19 with TRBJ2-7; 10 positions match TRBD1. The CDR3 has 15 residues. J lost 3 bases, V lost 5 bases, and 7 bases had no gene match. CDR1 is LNHDA, CDR2 SQIVND, per germline (reference sequence). CDR3 in DNA: TGTGCCAGTAGTCAAGAGGGACAGGGGTTCTACGAGCAGTACTTC. Translated: CASSQEGQGFYEQYF.

The J gene is TRBJ1-2, the V gene TRBV9; the match to TRBD1 covers 7 bases. This CDR3 has 17 amino acids. Germline CDR1 reads SGDLS; CDR2 reads YYNGEE. V was clipped by 6 bases and J by 5 bases; unmatched bases: 19. In nucleotides, the CDR3 is TGTGCCAGCACCTCCCGCGACAGGGAGCTATCTCGTTATGGCTACACCTTC. Protein product: CASTSRDRELSRYGYTF.

This chain uses TRBV20-1 with TRBJ2-5, with 7 bases that match TRBD2. CDR3 length: 11 amino acids. Germline trimming cut 5 bases from V and 13 bases from J; bases unmatched to any gene: 10. CDR1 and CDR2 (germline): DFQATT, SNEGSKA (reference sequence). CDR3 residues: CSAEGGDYLYF. CDR3 in DNA: TGCAGTGCTGAGGGCGGGGACTACTTGTACTTC.

The rearrangement uses TRBV25-1 and TRBJ1-4; D uncertain. The V and J ends lost 5 bases and 6 bases respectively, with 16 bases between them. Germline CDR1 reads MGHDK; CDR2 reads SYGVNS. The CDR3 is made up of 15 amino acids. CDR3 sequence reads: CASSKGSGFDEKLFF. CDR3 in DNA: TGTGCCAGCAGTAAGGGTAGCGGGTTTGATGAAAAACTGTTTTTT.

The chain recombines TRBV28 with TRBJ1-2; 7 bases fit TRBD1. This CDR3 comprises 15 residues. Trimming removed 5 bases from V and 4 bases from J; junction bases left unmatched: 10. Looked up from germline, CDR1 is MDHEN and CDR2 is SYDVKM. The CDR3 protein is CASSRGHQGGYGYTF. CDR3 bases: TGTGCCAGCAGTCGGGGACATCAGGGGGGCTATGGCTACACCTTC.

The J gene is TRBJ2-3, the V gene TRBV6-5, with 9 bases that match TRBD2. V was clipped by 6 bases and J by 8 bases; unmatched bases: 12. CDR1 is MNHEY and CDR2 is SVGAGI in the germline V gene. The CDR3 has 15 residues. The CDR3 nucleotides read TGTGCCAGCAGCTCAGGAAGCGGGGGGCGGGGTACGCAGTATTTT. Encoded protein: CASSSGSGGRGTQYF.